Listed below are T cell receptor beta chains from one sample, sequenced in a study of long-term antiretroviral therapy in people with HIV. Profiled with immunoSEQ multiplex PCR; TCRdb holds only in-frame clones, not every one. Seen here are around 28,000 clones, around 90% observed once, and the top ten hold about 3.9%. The sequences come from unsorted PBMCs, collected 1.8 years after starting antiretroviral therapy. The source of these receptors is a woman aged 18-29 years with HIV. Both conserved end residues are part of each CDR3. Clone size, where shown, is once, few, many, or a class for clones that have expanded.

clone_size: .
v_call: TRBV5-1
j_call: TRBJ1-1
cdr3_aa: CASSLNTGGTEAFF

clone_size: .
v_call: TRBV15
j_call: TRBJ2-5
cdr3_aa: CATSRDRTGQETQYF

clone_size: .
v_call: TRBV28
j_call: TRBJ2-5
cdr3_aa: CASSLQTGRETQYF

clone_size: .
v_call: TRBV19
j_call: TRBJ2-7
cdr3_aa: CASSLAGEIHEQYF

clone_size: .
v_call: TRBV25-1
j_call: TRBJ2-1
cdr3_aa: CASSEREYNEQFF

clone_size: .
v_call: TRBV7-3
j_call: TRBJ2-3
cdr3_aa: CASSSRTSGRAADTQYF

clone_size: .
v_call: TRBV9
j_call: TRBJ1-3
cdr3_aa: CASSVASQGNTIYF

clone_size: .
v_call: TRBV5-5
j_call: TRBJ1-3
cdr3_aa: CASSNSPGSGNTIYF

clone_size: .
v_call: TRBV4-1
j_call: TRBJ2-2
cdr3_aa: CASSQDILAGNTGELFF

clone_size: .
v_call: TRBV15
j_call: TRBJ1-1
cdr3_aa: CATSRGRGDTEAFF

clone_size: .
v_call: TRBV6-4
j_call: TRBJ2-1
cdr3_aa: CASRILADKYNEQFF

clone_size: .
v_call: TRBV6-6
j_call: TRBJ2-1
cdr3_aa: CASSNLAGQQFF

clone_size: .
v_call: TRBV11-2
j_call: TRBJ1-1
cdr3_aa: CASSSSGTGGEAFF

clone_size: .
v_call: TRBV28
j_call: TRBJ1-5
cdr3_aa: CASKNLTGGGHQPQHF

clone_size: .
v_call: TRBV29-1
j_call: TRBJ2-2
cdr3_aa: CSAKTGGSVGTGELFF

clone_size: .
v_call: TRBV6-1
j_call: TRBJ2-1
cdr3_aa: CASQGSSYNEQFF

clone_size: .
v_call: TRBV5-1
j_call: TRBJ2-7
cdr3_aa: CASSLTRGTYEQYF

clone_size: .
v_call: TRBV7-9
j_call: TRBJ2-1
cdr3_aa: CASSSAGTGPNEQFF

clone_size: .
v_call: TRBV25-1
j_call: TRBJ2-1
cdr3_aa: CASSENLGFNEQFF

clone_size: .
v_call: TRBV12-5
j_call: TRBJ2-7
cdr3_aa: CASGLVLEGAPAGGRYEQYF

clone_size: .
v_call: TRBV6-6
j_call: TRBJ1-4
cdr3_aa: CASTAPKSGEKLFF

clone_size: .
v_call: TRBV25-1
j_call: TRBJ1-1
cdr3_aa: CASSEIGTAMNTEAFF

clone_size: once
v_call: TRBV13
j_call: TRBJ2-5
cdr3_aa: CASSTGLRETQYF

clone_size: .
v_call: TRBV6-5
j_call: TRBJ2-7
cdr3_aa: CASSSLADQDEQYF

clone_size: .
v_call: TRBV7-3
j_call: TRBJ2-5
cdr3_aa: CASSFDRGREETQYF

clone_size: few
v_call: TRBV7-3
j_call: TRBJ2-1
cdr3_aa: CASSFFHSSDEQFF

clone_size: .
v_call: TRBV4-1
j_call: TRBJ2-5
cdr3_aa: CASSQDRGIETQYF

clone_size: .
v_call: TRBV6-1
j_call: TRBJ2-7
cdr3_aa: CASSGVSASSYEQYF

clone_size: .
v_call: TRBV7-3
j_call: TRBJ2-7
cdr3_aa: CASSPPFGETYEQYF

clone_size: .
v_call: TRBV9
j_call: TRBJ2-3
cdr3_aa: CASSVPRDSHPTDTQYF

clone_size: .
v_call: TRBV9
j_call: TRBJ2-7
cdr3_aa: CASSSAGGPAYEQYF

clone_size: .
v_call: TRBV5-1
j_call: TRBJ2-5
cdr3_aa: CASSYARTDQETQYF

clone_size: .
v_call: TRBV19
j_call: TRBJ1-1
cdr3_aa: CASSSILGQGMNTEAFF

clone_size: .
v_call: TRBV19
j_call: TRBJ2-7
cdr3_aa: CASSIAGAEEQYF

clone_size: once
v_call: TRBV5-4
j_call: TRBJ2-6
cdr3_aa: CASSFDSSGANVLTF

clone_size: .
v_call: TRBV20-1
j_call: TRBJ2-7
cdr3_aa: CSPKSYEQYF

clone_size: .
v_call: TRBV4-2
j_call: TRBJ2-7
cdr3_aa: CASSHSPSYEQYF

clone_size: once
v_call: TRBV7-9
j_call: TRBJ1-1
cdr3_aa: CASSRGLRGGADTEAFF

clone_size: .
v_call: TRBV2
j_call: TRBJ2-7
cdr3_aa: CASSEGLPGWYEQYF

clone_size: .
v_call: TRBV11-2
j_call: TRBJ1-3
cdr3_aa: CASSSLRGKNTIYF

clone_size: medium-sized
v_call: TRBV20-1
j_call: TRBJ2-7
cdr3_aa: CSAIFSDEQYF

clone_size: .
v_call: TRBV15
j_call: TRBJ2-1
cdr3_aa: CATSRAPGLVYNEQFF

clone_size: .
v_call: TRBV9
j_call: TRBJ2-7
cdr3_aa: CASSVADRGYEQYF

clone_size: .
v_call: TRBV5-4
j_call: TRBJ1-3
cdr3_aa: CASSSGQLSGNTIYF

clone_size: .
v_call: TRBV10-3
j_call: TRBJ2-2
cdr3_aa: CAISESPGGQTGELFF

clone_size: .
v_call: TRBV6-6
j_call: TRBJ1-2
cdr3_aa: CASSYPDRVLTF

clone_size: .
v_call: TRBV5-1
j_call: TRBJ2-5
cdr3_aa: CASRRDLGKETQYF

clone_size: .
v_call: TRBV9
j_call: TRBJ2-1
cdr3_aa: CASVSGTSGLYNEQFF

clone_size: .
v_call: TRBV5-1
j_call: TRBJ2-7
cdr3_aa: CASSPTRLDEQYF

clone_size: .
v_call: TRBV4-3
j_call: TRBJ2-7
cdr3_aa: CASSQEETGAYEQYF

clone_size: .
v_call: TRBV5-4
j_call: TRBJ2-1
cdr3_aa: CASSSAPIQAGRRFNEQFF